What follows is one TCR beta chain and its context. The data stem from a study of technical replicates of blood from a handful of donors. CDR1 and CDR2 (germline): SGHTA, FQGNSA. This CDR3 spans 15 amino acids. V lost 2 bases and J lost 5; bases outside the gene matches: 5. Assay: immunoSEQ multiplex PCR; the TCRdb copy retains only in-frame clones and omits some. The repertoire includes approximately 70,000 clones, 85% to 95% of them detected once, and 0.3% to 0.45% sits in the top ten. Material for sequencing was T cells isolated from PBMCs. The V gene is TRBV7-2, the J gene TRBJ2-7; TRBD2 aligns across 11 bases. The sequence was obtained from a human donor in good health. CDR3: CASSLIAGGPNEQYF. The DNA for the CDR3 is TGTGCCAGCAGCTTAATAGCGGGAGGGCCGAACGAGCAGTACTTC.